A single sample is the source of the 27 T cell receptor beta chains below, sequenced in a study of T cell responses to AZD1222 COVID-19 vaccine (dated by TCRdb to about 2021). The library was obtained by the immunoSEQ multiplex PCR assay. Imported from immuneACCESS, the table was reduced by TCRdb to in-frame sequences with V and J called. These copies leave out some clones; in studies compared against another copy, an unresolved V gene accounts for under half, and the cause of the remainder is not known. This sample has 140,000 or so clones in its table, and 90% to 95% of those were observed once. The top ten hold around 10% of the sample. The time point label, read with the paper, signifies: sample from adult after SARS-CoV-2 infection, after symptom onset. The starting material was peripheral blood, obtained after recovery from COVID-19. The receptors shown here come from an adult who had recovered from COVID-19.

This CDR3 reads CASSPQTGGAGNQPQHF. In nucleotides, the CDR3 is TGTGCCAGTAGTCCCCAGACAGGGGGCGCGGGCAATCAGCCCCAGCATTTT. J is TRBJ1-5 and V is TRBV19; 10 nucleotides agree with TRBD1. The V gene's germline CDR1 is LNHDA and CDR2 SQIVND (reference sequence). The V segment lost 5 bases and the J segment 2 bases; nucleotides outside the gene matches: 9. This CDR3 has 17 amino acids. Looking up the rest from reference TRBV19 and TRBJ1-5 gives the full variable domain: DGGITQSPKYLFRKEGQNVTLSCEQNLNHDAMYWYRQDPGQGLRLIYYSQIVNDFQKGDIAEGYSVSREKKESFPLTVTSAQKNPTAFYLCASSPQTGGAGNQPQHFGDGTRLSIL.

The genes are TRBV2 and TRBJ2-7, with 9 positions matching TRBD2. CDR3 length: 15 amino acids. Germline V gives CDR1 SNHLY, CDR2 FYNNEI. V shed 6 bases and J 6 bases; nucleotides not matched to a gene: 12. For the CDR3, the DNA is TGTGCCAGCAGAGATAGCGGGAGCCCACCGGTCGAGCAGTACTTC. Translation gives CASRDSGSPPVEQYF. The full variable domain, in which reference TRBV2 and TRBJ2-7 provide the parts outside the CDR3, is EPEVTQTPSHQVTQMGQEVILRCVPISNHLYFYWYRQILGQKVEFLVSFYNNEISEKSEIFDDQFSVERPDGSNFTLKIRSTKLEDSAMYFCASRDSGSPPVEQYFGPGTRLTVT.

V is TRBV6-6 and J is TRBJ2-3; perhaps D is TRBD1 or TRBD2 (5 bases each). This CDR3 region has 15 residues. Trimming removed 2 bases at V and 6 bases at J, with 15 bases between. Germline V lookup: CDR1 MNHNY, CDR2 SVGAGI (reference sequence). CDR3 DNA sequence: TGTGCCAGCAGTTACCTTGGACCCGAGGGGGATACGCAGTATTTT. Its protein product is CASSYLGPEGDTQYF.

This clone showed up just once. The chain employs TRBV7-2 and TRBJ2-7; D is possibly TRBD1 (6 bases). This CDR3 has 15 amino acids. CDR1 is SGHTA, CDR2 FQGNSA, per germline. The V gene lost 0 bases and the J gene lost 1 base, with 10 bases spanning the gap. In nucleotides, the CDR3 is TGTGCCAGCAGCTTAGCAAACAGGGCTTCCTACGAGCAGTACTTC. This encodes CASSLANRASYEQYF.

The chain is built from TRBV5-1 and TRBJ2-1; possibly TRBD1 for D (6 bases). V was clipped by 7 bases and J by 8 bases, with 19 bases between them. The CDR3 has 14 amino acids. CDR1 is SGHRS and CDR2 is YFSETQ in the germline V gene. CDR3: CASGPRGRFDEQFF. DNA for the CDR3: TGCGCCAGCGGACCTAGGGGGAGATTCGATGAGCAGTTCTTC.

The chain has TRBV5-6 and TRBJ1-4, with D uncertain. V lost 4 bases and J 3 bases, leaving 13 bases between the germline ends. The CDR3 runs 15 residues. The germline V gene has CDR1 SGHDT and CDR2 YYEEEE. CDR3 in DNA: TGTGCCAGCAGCCAAAACACTGGGGCTAATGAAAAACTGTTTTTT. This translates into CASSQNTGANEKLFF. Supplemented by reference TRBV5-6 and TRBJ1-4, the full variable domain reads DAGVTQSPTHLIKTRGQQVTLRCSPKSGHDTVSWYQQALGQGPQFIFQYYEEEERQRGNFPDRFSGHQFPNYSSELNVNALLLGDSALYLCASSQNTGANEKLFFGSGTQLSVL.

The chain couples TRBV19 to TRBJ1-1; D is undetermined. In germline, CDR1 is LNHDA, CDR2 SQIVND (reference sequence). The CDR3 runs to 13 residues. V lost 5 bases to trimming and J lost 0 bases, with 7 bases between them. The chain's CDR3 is CASSPDLNTEAFF. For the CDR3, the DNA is TGTGCCAGTAGTCCCGACTTGAACACTGAAGCTTTCTTT.

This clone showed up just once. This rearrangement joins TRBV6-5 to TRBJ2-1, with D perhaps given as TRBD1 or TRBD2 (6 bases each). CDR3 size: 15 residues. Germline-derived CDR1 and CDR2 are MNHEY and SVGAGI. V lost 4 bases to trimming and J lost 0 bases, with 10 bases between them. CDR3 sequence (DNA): TGTGCCAGCAGTTTTGGGGGGCACTCCTACAATGAGCAGTTCTTC. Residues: CASSFGGHSYNEQFF.

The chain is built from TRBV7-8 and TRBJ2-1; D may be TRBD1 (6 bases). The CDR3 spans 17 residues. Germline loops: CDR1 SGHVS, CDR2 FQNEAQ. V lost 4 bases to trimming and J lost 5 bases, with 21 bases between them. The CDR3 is CASSWIGTSPSDNEQFF. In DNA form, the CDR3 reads TGTGCCAGCAGCTGGATCGGGACATCTCCGTCGGACAATGAGCAGTTCTTC.

The CDR3 region is CASSDRDRTGANVLTF. CDR3 nucleotide sequence: TGTGCCAGCAGCGACCGGGACAGGACTGGGGCCAACGTCCTGACTTTC. The chain is built from TRBV7-9 and TRBJ2-6; 8 nucleotides agree with TRBD1. Germline lookup yields CDR1 SEHNR and CDR2 FQNEAQ (reference sequence). The CDR3 sequence is 16 residues long. J was trimmed by 2 bases and V by 5 bases; bases with no gene match: 5.

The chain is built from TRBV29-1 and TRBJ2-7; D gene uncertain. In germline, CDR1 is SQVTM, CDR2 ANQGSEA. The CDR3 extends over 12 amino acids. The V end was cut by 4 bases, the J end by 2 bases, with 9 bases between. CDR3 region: CSVVGGPYEQYF. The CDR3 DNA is TGCAGCGTTGTAGGCGGACCCTACGAGCAGTACTTC.

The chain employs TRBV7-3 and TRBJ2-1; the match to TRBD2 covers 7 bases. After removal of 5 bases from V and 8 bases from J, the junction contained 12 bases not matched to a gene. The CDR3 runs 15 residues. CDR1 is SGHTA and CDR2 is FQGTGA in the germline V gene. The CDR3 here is CASSPGLVGTDEQFF. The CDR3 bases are TGTGCCAGCAGCCCCGGACTAGTCGGTACGGATGAGCAGTTCTTC.

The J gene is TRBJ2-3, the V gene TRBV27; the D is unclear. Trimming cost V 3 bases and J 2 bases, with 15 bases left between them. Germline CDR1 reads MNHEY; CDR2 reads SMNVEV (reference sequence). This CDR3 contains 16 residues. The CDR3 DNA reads TGTGCCAGCAGTTTTGATGTCGAGAAGGTCACAGATACGCAGTATTTT. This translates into CASSFDVEKVTDTQYF.

This CDR3 is CASSQAEGLAVYNEQFF. CDR3 nucleotide sequence: TGTGCCAGCAGCCAAGCCGAAGGACTAGCGGTCTACAATGAGCAGTTCTTC. This rearrangement joins TRBV4-2 to TRBJ2-1, with 10 bases fitting TRBD2. CDR1 is LGHNA and CDR2 is YNFKEQ in the germline V gene. Trimming cost V 1 base and J 3 bases; bases outside gene matches: 6. This CDR3 comprises 17 residues.

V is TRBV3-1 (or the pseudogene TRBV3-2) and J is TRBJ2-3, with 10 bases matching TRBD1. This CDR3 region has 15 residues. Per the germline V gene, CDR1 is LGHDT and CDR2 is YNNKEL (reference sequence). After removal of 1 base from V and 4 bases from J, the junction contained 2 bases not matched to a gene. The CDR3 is CASSQVGTGADTQYF. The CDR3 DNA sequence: TGTGCCAGCAGCCAAGTTGGGACAGGGGCAGATACGCAGTATTTT.

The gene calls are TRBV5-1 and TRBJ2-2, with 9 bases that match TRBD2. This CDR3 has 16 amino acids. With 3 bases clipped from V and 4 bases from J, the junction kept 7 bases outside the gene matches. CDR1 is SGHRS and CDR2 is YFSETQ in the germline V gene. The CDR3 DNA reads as TGCGCCAGCAGCTCCCTGGGGACTAGCATCACCGGGGAGCTGTTTTTT. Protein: CASSSLGTSITGELFF.

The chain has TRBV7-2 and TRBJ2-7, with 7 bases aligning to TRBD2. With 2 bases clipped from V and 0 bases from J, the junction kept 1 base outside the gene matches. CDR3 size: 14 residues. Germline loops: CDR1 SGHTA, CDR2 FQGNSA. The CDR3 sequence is CASSLSGTSYEQYF. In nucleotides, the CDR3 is TGTGCCAGCAGCTTAAGCGGGACCTCCTACGAGCAGTACTTC.

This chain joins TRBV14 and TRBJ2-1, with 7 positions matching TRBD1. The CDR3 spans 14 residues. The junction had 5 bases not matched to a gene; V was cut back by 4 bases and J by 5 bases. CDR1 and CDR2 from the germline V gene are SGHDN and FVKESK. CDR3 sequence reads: CASSPRTGDNEQFF. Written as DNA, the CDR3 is TGTGCCAGCAGCCCCCGGACAGGCGACAATGAGCAGTTCTTC.

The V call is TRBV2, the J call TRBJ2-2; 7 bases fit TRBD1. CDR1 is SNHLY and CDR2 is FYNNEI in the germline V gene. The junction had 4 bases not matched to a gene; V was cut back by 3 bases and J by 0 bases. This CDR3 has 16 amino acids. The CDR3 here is CASSEQGVTNTGELFF. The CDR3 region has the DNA TGTGCCAGCAGTGAGCAGGGGGTTACGAACACCGGGGAGCTGTTTTTT.

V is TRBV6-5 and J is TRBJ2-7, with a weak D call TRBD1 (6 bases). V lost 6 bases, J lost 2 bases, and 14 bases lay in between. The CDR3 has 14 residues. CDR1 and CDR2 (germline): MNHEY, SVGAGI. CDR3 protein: CASRWNRAAYEQYF. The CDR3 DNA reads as TGTGCCAGCAGATGGAACAGGGCAGCCTACGAGCAGTACTTC.

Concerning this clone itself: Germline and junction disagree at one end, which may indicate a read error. The CDR3 sequence is CASREGYTGELFF. The CDR3 coding sequence is TGTGCCAGCAGGGAAGGGTACACCGGGGAGCTGTTTTTT. The gene calls are TRBV2 and TRBJ2-2; D call uncertain. In germline, CDR1 is SNHLY, CDR2 FYNNEI. CDR3 size: 13 residues.

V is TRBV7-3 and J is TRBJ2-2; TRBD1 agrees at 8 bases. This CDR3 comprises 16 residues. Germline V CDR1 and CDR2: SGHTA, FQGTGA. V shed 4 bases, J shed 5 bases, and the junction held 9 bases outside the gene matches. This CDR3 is CASSSTPTGGTGELFF. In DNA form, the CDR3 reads TGTGCCAGCAGCTCCACCCCTACAGGGGGTACCGGGGAGCTGTTTTTT.

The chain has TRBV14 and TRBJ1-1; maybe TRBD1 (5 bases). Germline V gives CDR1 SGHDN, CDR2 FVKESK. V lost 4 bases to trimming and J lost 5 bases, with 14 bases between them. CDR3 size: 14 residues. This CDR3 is CASSPRGGNTEAFF. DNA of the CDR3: TGTGCCAGCAGCCCTCGTGGGGGGAATACTGAAGCTTTCTTT. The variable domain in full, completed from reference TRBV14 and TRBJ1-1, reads EAGVTQFPSHSVIEKGQTVTLRCDPISGHDNLYWYRRVMGKEIKFLLHFVKESKQDESGMPNNRFLAERTGGTYSTLKVQPAELEDSGVYFCASSPRGGNTEAFFGQGTRLTVV.

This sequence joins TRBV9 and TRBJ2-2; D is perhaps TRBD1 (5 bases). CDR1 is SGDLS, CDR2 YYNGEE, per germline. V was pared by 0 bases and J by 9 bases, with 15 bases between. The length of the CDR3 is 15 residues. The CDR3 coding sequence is TGTGCCAGCAGCGTAGGGTCTGGGGCCGCCCGGGAGCTGTTTTTT. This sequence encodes CASSVGSGAARELFF.

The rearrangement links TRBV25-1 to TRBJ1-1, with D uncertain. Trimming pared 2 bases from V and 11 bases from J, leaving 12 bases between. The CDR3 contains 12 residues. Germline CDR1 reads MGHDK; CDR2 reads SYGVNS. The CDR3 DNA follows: TGTGCCAGCAGTGAAGCAGTCGGATTGGCTTTCTTT. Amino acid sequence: CASSEAVGLAFF.

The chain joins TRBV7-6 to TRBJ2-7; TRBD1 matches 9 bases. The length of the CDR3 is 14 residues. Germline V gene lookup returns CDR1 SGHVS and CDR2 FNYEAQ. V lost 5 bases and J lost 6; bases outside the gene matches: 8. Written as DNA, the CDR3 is TGTGCCAGCAGCACGCGGACAGGGGAAGGCGAGCAGTACTTC. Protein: CASSTRTGEGEQYF.

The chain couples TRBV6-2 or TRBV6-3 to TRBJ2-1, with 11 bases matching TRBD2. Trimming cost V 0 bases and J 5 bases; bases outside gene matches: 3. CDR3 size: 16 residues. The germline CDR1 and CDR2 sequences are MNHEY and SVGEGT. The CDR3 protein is CASSYSMTSGNNEQFF. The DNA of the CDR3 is TGTGCCAGCAGTTACTCGATGACTAGCGGGAACAATGAGCAGTTCTTC.